These 10 T cell receptor beta chains originate from one sample sequenced in a study of Ad26.COV2.S vaccination and SARS-CoV-2 variants. Treatment specified: over 15 received Ad26.COV2.S at low or high dose, single or two shots; about 5 received placebo; per-sample allocation not given. At day 63 after the first vaccine or placebo injection, samples were drawn. Data came from immunoSEQ multiplex PCR; TCRdb stores just in-frame clones and leaves some out. The data contain roughly 680,000 clones, more than 80% of them singletons. Sequenced material: peripheral blood, taken in a trial of Ad26.COV2.S vaccine versus placebo. These receptors were taken from a person aged 18 to 65 who received the Ad26.COV2.S COVID-19 vaccine or a placebo.

The chain combines TRBV27 with TRBJ1-3; D is unclear. With 2 bases removed from V and 1 base from J, the gap between germline ends came to 6 bases. Germline CDR1 and CDR2: MNHEY and SMNVEV (reference sequence). The length of the CDR3 is 14 residues. DNA for the CDR3: TGTGCCAGCAGTTTACACGGTTCTGGAAACACCATATATTTT. Translation: CASSLHGSGNTIYF.

Points on this clone: The junction departs from germline at one end; a sequencing error may be responsible. The V and J genes are TRBV2 and TRBJ1-4; D not certain. This CDR3 spans 14 amino acids. Germline CDR1 reads SNHLY; CDR2 reads FYNNEI. CDR3 in DNA: TGTGCCAGCAGCGAAGCGTCCTTGGGCGAAAAACTGTTTTTT. Protein product: CASSEASLGEKLFF.

This chain uses TRBV6-5 with TRBJ1-5; 11 bases are a match to TRBD1. CDR3 length equals 15 residues. J was trimmed by 6 bases and V by 7 bases; bases with no gene match: 8. CDR1 and CDR2 from the germline V gene are MNHEY and SVGAGI. CDR3 nucleotide sequence: TGTGCCAGCACTAGAGAGGGGACAGGGGGTCAGCCCCAGCATTTT. This codes for CASTREGTGGQPQHF.

This clone was detected once. The genes are TRBV7-9 and TRBJ1-1; 7 bases agree with TRBD1. Trimming cost V 5 bases and J 8 bases; bases outside gene matches: 5. Per the germline V gene, CDR1 is SEHNR and CDR2 is FQNEAQ (reference sequence). The CDR3 consists of 12 residues. The CDR3 reads CASSNTDREAFF. The CDR3 DNA follows: TGTGCCAGCAGCAATACGGACAGGGAAGCTTTCTTT.

This chain joins TRBV4-3 and TRBJ2-1; 16 nucleotides align to TRBD2. CDR3 length: 17 residues. The V gene's germline CDR1 is LGHNA and CDR2 YSLEER. V trimming: 2 bases; J trimming: 10 bases; junction bases outside the gene matches: 8. In DNA, the CDR3 is TGCGCCAGCAGCCAACCCGGGACTAGCGGGGGGGCGGGGGAGCAGTTCTTC. Translated: CASSQPGTSGGAGEQFF.

This clone was observed a handful of times. The chain recombines TRBV5-5 with TRBJ2-7; 9 positions match TRBD1. Germline V CDR1 and CDR2: SGHKS, YYEKEE (reference sequence). V lost 3 bases and J lost 0; bases outside the gene matches: 4. CDR3 length equals 15 residues. The CDR3 sequence: CASSSGTGFSYEQYF. The CDR3 region has the DNA TGTGCCAGCAGCTCCGGGACAGGGTTCTCCTACGAGCAGTACTTC.

The rearrangement joins TRBV15 to TRBJ1-2, with unresolved D. This CDR3 region has 14 residues. Germline V CDR1 and CDR2: LNHNV, YYDKDF (reference sequence). Trimming shortened V by 1 base and J by 3 bases, and 9 bases separated the two germline ends. CDR3 loop: CATSRGGGDYGYTF. Here the CDR3 DNA reads TGTGCCACCAGCAGAGGGGGAGGAGACTATGGCTACACCTTC.

This chain links TRBV29-1 with TRBJ2-2; TRBD1 or TRBD2 may be the D gene (7 bases each). Germline assignment: CDR1 SQVTM and CDR2 ANQGSEA. CDR3 size: 15 residues. Trimming stripped 6 bases from V and 4 bases from J, with 18 bases between. The CDR3, as DNA: TGCAGCGTAACGAACAGGGGAGGGGGCACCGGGGAGCTGTTTTTT. This sequence encodes CSVTNRGGGTGELFF.

The chain couples TRBV2 to TRBJ1-1, with TRBD1 matching 10 bases. The CDR3 covers 14 residues. In germline, CDR1 is SNHLY, CDR2 FYNNEI. Trimming took 7 bases from V and 7 from J; bases not matched to a gene: 9. For the CDR3, the DNA is TGTGCCAGCAATCGGGAGACAGGGGGCTTTGAAGCTTTCTTT. Translation: CASNRETGGFEAFF.

The chain links TRBV12-2 to TRBJ2-7; TRBD2 is the table's D call and was not checked against the DNA. TRBV12-2 is classified as a pseudogene. This CDR3 contains 16 residues. The DNA for the CDR3 is TGTGCAAGTCGCTTAGTCTCACTAGCGGAATCCTACGAGCAGTACTTC. This sequence encodes CASRLVSLAESYEQYF.